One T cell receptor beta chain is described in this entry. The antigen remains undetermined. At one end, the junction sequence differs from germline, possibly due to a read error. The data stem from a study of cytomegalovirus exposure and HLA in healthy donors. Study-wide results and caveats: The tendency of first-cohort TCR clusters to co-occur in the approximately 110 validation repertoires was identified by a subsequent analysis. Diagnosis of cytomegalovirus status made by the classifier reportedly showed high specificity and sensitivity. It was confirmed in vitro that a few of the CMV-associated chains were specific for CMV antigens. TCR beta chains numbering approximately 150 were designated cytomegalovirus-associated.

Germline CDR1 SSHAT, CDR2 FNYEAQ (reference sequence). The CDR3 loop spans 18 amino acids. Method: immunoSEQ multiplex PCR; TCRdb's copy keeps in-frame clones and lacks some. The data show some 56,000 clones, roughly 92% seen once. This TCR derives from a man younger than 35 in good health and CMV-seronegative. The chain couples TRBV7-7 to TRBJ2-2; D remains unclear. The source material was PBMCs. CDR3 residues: CASSLIRLEQPNTGELFF. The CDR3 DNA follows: TGTGCTAGCAGCTTAATTCGGCTCGAACAGCCGAACACCGGGGAGCTGTTTTTT.